These 11 T cell receptor beta chains came from one sample sequenced in a study of cytomegalovirus exposure and HLA in healthy donors. Primers for the PCR totalled 60 Vbeta and 13 Jbeta. This table comes from immunoSEQ multiplex PCR, and its TCRdb copy is limited to in-frame clones, with some not included. Its listing shows 30,000 to 45,000 clones. Source material: PBMCs. Every receptor here comes from a man aged 35-49 years in good health and CMV-seropositive.

V gene TRBV9 combines with J gene TRBJ1-2; unclear D gene. V was shortened by 4 bases and J by 8 bases, with 21 bases between the two germline ends. The CDR3 is made up of 15 amino acids. Germline V gene data show CDR1 as SGDLS and CDR2 as YYNGEE. The CDR3 is CASSPSGDVFRGYTF. DNA for the CDR3: TGTGCCAGCAGCCCGAGCGGTGACGTCTTTAGGGGCTACACCTTC.

The rearrangement uses TRBV7-9 and TRBJ2-1, with 8 bases fitting TRBD2. The CDR3 is made up of 15 amino acids. Losses at the gene ends were 4 bases for V and 5 bases for J; bases not matched to a gene: 7. Looked up from germline, CDR1 is SEHNR and CDR2 is FQNEAQ (reference sequence). The CDR3 coding sequence is TGTGCCAGCAGCTCACCAGGGACTAGAAACAATGAGCAGTTCTTC. Its protein product is CASSSPGTRNNEQFF.

V gene TRBV4-1 combines with J gene TRBJ1-2, with no clear D. The V end lost 2 bases, the J end lost 2 bases, and 15 bases lay between the germline ends. The germline gives CDR1 MGHRA, CDR2 YSYEKL. The CDR3 is 16 amino acids. CDR3 sequence reads: CASSQPVRGSNYGYTF. The CDR3 DNA reads as TGCGCCAGCAGCCAACCCGTCCGGGGTTCCAACTATGGCTACACCTTC.

This rearrangement joins TRBV11-3 to TRBJ2-1, with a tentative D call TRBD2 (5 bases). Germline values: CDR1 SGHNT, CDR2 YENEEA. V dropped 4 bases and J dropped 4 bases, with 8 bases sitting between them. The CDR3 has 13 amino acids. CDR3 DNA: TGTGCCAGCAGCTCCACTAGTTACAATGAGCAGTTCTTC. This encodes CASSSTSYNEQFF.

The gene calls are TRBV27 and TRBJ1-4; 8 nucleotides align to TRBD1. CDR1 and CDR2 (germline): MNHEY, SMNVEV (reference sequence). The CDR3 consists of 14 residues. J was trimmed by 7 bases and V by 6 bases; bases with no gene match: 7. The CDR3 protein is CASSRDRRAEKLFF. The CDR3 DNA is TGTGCCAGCAGCCGGGACAGGCGGGCTGAAAAACTGTTTTTT.

The CDR3 reads CASSSGGWGTDTQYF. CDR3 DNA sequence: TGTGCCAGCAGTAGTGGAGGGTGGGGAACAGATACGCAGTATTTT. V usage is TRBV6-1 and J usage is TRBJ2-3, with TRBD2 as a possible D gene (6 bases). The V end was cut by 5 bases, the J end by 3 bases, with 15 bases between. Germline V gene data show CDR1 as MNHNS and CDR2 as SASEGT. The CDR3 covers 15 residues.

Here the CDR3 DNA reads TGCGCCAGCAGCTTGGCCAGGGTGGAGACTGAAGCTTTCTTT. Encoded protein: CASSLARVETEAFF. V is TRBV5-1 and J is TRBJ1-1, with D perhaps TRBD1 (5 bases). CDR1 and CDR2 from the germline V gene are SGHRS and YFSETQ. V was shortened by 0 bases and J by 5 bases, with 11 bases between the two germline ends. CDR3 length equals 14 residues.

The V gene is TRBV5-1, the J gene TRBJ2-3, with 9 bases fitting TRBD1. J gave up 2 bases and V 6 bases, and 7 bases lay outside the gene matches. The CDR3 is 15 residues long. Germline V gene data show CDR1 as SGHRS and CDR2 as YFSETQ. This CDR3 is CASNPGQGTTDTQYF. CDR3 sequence (DNA): TGCGCCAGCAACCCGGGACAGGGAACCACAGATACGCAGTATTTT.

The J gene is TRBJ2-7, the V gene TRBV7-8; tentative D call: TRBD2 (6 bases). V was shortened by 6 bases and J by 3 bases, with 18 bases between the two germline ends. CDR3 length: 15 amino acids. Germline V gene lookup returns CDR1 SGHVS and CDR2 FQNEAQ. CDR3 in DNA: TGTGCCAGCAGTCCCGCAACAGGAGGGGTCTACGAGCAGTACTTC. Translating gives CASSPATGGVYEQYF.

The J gene is TRBJ2-7, the V gene TRBV2; D unclear. The V and J ends lost 8 bases and 4 bases respectively, with 15 bases between them. CDR1 is SNHLY and CDR2 is FYNNEI in the germline V gene. The CDR3 sequence is 13 residues long. The CDR3 DNA reads TGTGCCAGCCTGCGAGGTCTCGGATACGAGCAGTACTTC. This sequence encodes CASLRGLGYEQYF.

V and J are TRBV5-5 and TRBJ1-5, with 10 bases aligning to TRBD1. Trimming cost V 3 bases and J 5 bases; bases outside gene matches: 5. The CDR3 has 15 residues. Germline CDR1 and CDR2: SGHKS and YYEKEE (reference sequence). The CDR3 loop is CASSSGQGVYQPQHF. The CDR3 coding sequence is TGTGCCAGCAGCTCTGGACAGGGGGTCTATCAGCCCCAGCATTTT.